What follows are 25 T cell receptor beta chains derived from one specimen sequenced in a study of control samples from healthy donors and cancer patients. Sequencing was performed with immunoSEQ multiplex PCR; in TCRdb, only in-frame clones are kept and a portion is missing. Of 150,000 to 200,000 clones listed, 85% to 90% are singletons. The sequencing input was blood. Source of these receptors: a man aged 25-45 years in good health.

The CDR3 is CASSPTGTPEGYTF. Written as DNA, the CDR3 is TGTGCCAGCAGCCCTACAGGGACCCCCGAGGGCTACACCTTC. The chain has TRBV4-2 and TRBJ1-2; tentative D call: TRBD1 (6 bases). Germline V gene lookup returns CDR1 LGHNA and CDR2 YNFKEQ. V was shortened by 4 bases and J by 8 bases, with 17 bases between the two germline ends. The CDR3 is made up of 14 amino acids.

The chain employs TRBV6-5 and TRBJ2-3, with TRBD1 matching 7 bases. Looked up from germline, CDR1 is MNHEY and CDR2 is SVGAGI. This CDR3 comprises 14 residues. V was pared by 6 bases and J by 1 base, with 4 bases of the junction left unmatched. This CDR3 reads CASRWTGGTDTQYF. CDR3 sequence (DNA): TGTGCCAGCAGATGGACAGGAGGCACAGATACGCAGTATTTT.

This sequence joins TRBV3-1 (or the pseudogene TRBV3-2) and TRBJ1-6; tentative D call: TRBD1 (6 bases). V gave up 6 bases and J gave up 4 bases, with 22 bases separating them. The CDR3 loop spans 18 amino acids. Germline V gives CDR1 LGHDT, CDR2 YNNKEL (reference sequence). CDR3 region: CASSLGTQQGGYNSPLHF. The CDR3, as DNA: TGTGCCAGCAGTTTGGGGACTCAACAGGGTGGATATAATTCACCCCTCCACTTT.

This chain connects TRBV19 to TRBJ1-4, with D maybe TRBD1 (5 bases). The germline gives CDR1 LNHDA, CDR2 SQIVND (reference sequence). CDR3 length: 17 residues. The V end lost 5 bases, the J end lost 4 bases, and 20 bases lay between the germline ends. The CDR3 sequence is CASSLALLGTDNEKLFF. CDR3 bases: TGTGCCAGTAGTTTGGCCCTCCTCGGGACGGATAATGAAAAACTGTTTTTT.

The chain is built from TRBV4-3 and TRBJ2-3; maybe TRBD2 (6 bases). Between the trimmed V and J ends, which lost 1 base and 6 bases, there was a span of 11 bases. Per germline, CDR1 LGHNA and CDR2 YSLEER. The CDR3 is made up of 14 amino acids. The CDR3: CASSQVRRGDTQYF. The CDR3 DNA is TGCGCCAGCAGCCAAGTACGTCGGGGGGATACGCAGTATTTT.

The CDR3, as DNA: TGTGCCAGCAGGGAAGGAACCGGGACAGAGGTGTTTTTT. Encoded protein: CASREGTGTEVFF. J is TRBJ1-4 and V is TRBV5-8; 7 nucleotides align to TRBD1. The CDR3 totals 13 residues. Trimming removed 5 bases from V and 15 bases from J; junction bases left unmatched: 13. In germline, CDR1 is SGHTS, CDR2 YDEGEE. Filled out from reference TRBV5-8 and TRBJ1-4, the complete variable domain reads EAGVTQSPTHLIKTRGQQATLRCSPISGHTSVYWYQQALGLGLQFLLWYDEGEERNRGNFPPRFSGRQFPNYSSELNVNALELEDSALYLCASREGTGTEVFFGSGTQLSVL.

The rearrangement links TRBV6-6 to TRBJ1-4; D gene ambiguous. This CDR3 comprises 11 residues. Looked up from germline, CDR1 is MNHNY and CDR2 is SVGAGI (reference sequence). Deletions cut 11 bases from V and 8 bases from J, with 12 bases between. CDR3 bases: TGTGCCTGTGGGCTCGCGGAAAAACTGTTTTTT. The encoded protein is CACGLAEKLFF.

V and J are TRBV7-8 and TRBJ2-2; 9 bases fit TRBD2. Trimming cost V 6 bases and J 1 base; bases outside gene matches: 6. Germline loops: CDR1 SGHVS, CDR2 FQNEAQ. The CDR3 covers 16 residues. The chain's CDR3 is CASRCGGAGNTGELFF. The CDR3 coding sequence is TGTGCCAGCAGGTGCGGGGGGGCCGGGAACACCGGGGAGCTGTTTTTT. Drawing the rest from reference TRBV7-8 and TRBJ2-2, the complete variable domain is GAGVSQSPRYKVAKRGQDVALRCDPISGHVSLFWYQQALGQGPEFLTYFQNEAQLDKSGLPSDRFFAERPEGSVSTLKIQRTQQEDSAVYLCASRCGGAGNTGELFFGEGSRLTVL.

The gene calls are TRBV7-9 and TRBJ2-3; D is possibly TRBD1 or TRBD2 (6 bases each). There are 15 residues in the CDR3. The germline V gene encodes CDR1 SEHNR and CDR2 FQNEAQ (reference sequence). V lost 5 bases and J 4 bases, leaving 16 bases between the germline ends. Written as DNA, the CDR3 is TGTGCCAGCAGCGTGGGGGGCCAAGGGTCAGATACGCAGTATTTT. This codes for CASSVGGQGSDTQYF.

The chain carries TRBV2 and TRBJ2-7; D call uncertain. This CDR3 is built from 13 residues. Germline CDR1 and CDR2: SNHLY and FYNNEI. V dropped 7 bases and J dropped 0 bases, with 10 bases sitting between them. CDR3: CASKQEISYEQYF. The DNA of the CDR3 is TGTGCCAGCAAGCAGGAGATCTCCTACGAGCAGTACTTC.

This clone was recorded a few times. Other DNA sequences of this sample code for an identical CDR3. This chain uses TRBV9 with TRBJ2-2; 11 bases are a match to TRBD2. Germline V CDR1 and CDR2: SGDLS, YYNGEE. This CDR3 is 17 amino acids long. The trim removed 0 bases at V and 4 bases at J, leaving 5 bases unmatched. The CDR3 reads CASSVAPSGGTTGELFF. The CDR3 region has the DNA TGTGCCAGCAGCGTAGCTCCTAGCGGGGGGACCACCGGGGAGCTGTTTTTT.

The J gene is TRBJ1-4, the V gene TRBV15; D remains unclear. Per the germline V gene, CDR1 is LNHNV and CDR2 is YYDKDF (reference sequence). The CDR3 covers 12 residues. The ends were cut back, 0 bases at V and 7 bases at J, with 3 bases in the middle. CDR3 coding DNA: TGTGCCACCAGCAGAGACGGTGAAAAACTGTTTTTT. This encodes CATSRDGEKLFF.

This chain links TRBV6-1 with TRBJ1-5, with unresolved D. With 3 bases removed from V and 8 bases from J, the gap between germline ends came to 14 bases. The CDR3 extends over 14 amino acids. The germline V gene has CDR1 MNHNS and CDR2 SASEGT. The CDR3 nucleotides read TGTGCCAGCAGTGACGAGATGGCGGCCAAGCCCCAGCATTTT. Its protein product is CASSDEMAAKPQHF.

The chain combines TRBV5-1 with TRBJ2-1; the match to TRBD2 covers 7 bases. CDR1 and CDR2 from the germline V gene are SGHRS and YFSETQ. The CDR3 contains 15 residues. V trimming: 0 bases; J trimming: 3 bases; junction bases outside the gene matches: 3. DNA for the CDR3: TGCGCCAGCAGCTTGGAGTTAGCGGGCTACAATGAGCAGTTCTTC. This encodes CASSLELAGYNEQFF.

The chain uses TRBV18 and TRBJ2-2; no clear D. The V and J ends lost 5 bases and 5 bases respectively, with 9 bases between them. Germline assignment: CDR1 KGHSH and CDR2 LQKENI. CDR3 length equals 13 residues. In DNA form, the CDR3 reads TGTGCCAGCTCAGTAGGGCAAACCGGGGAGCTGTTTTTT. This sequence encodes CASSVGQTGELFF.

This sequence joins TRBV7-3 and TRBJ2-1; the match to TRBD1 covers 10 bases. From germline, CDR1 is SGHTA and CDR2 FQGTGA. J was trimmed by 6 bases and V by 5 bases; bases with no gene match: 1. This CDR3 contains 13 residues. The CDR3: CASSGDRGNEQFF. The CDR3 nucleotides are TGTGCCAGCAGCGGGGACAGGGGCAATGAGCAGTTCTTC.

J is TRBJ1-3 and V is TRBV25-1; no clear D gene. V was shortened by 4 bases and J by 4 bases, with 14 bases between the two germline ends. The CDR3 is made up of 15 amino acids. Germline values: CDR1 MGHDK, CDR2 SYGVNS. CDR3 in DNA: TGTGCCAGCAGTGGAGGACGACACTTGGGAAACACCATATATTTT. It yields the protein CASSGGRHLGNTIYF.

As to this clone: This same CDR3 is encoded by further DNA sequences in the sample. The chain combines TRBV18 with TRBJ1-1, with 7 bases matching TRBD1. This CDR3 is built from 13 residues. Germline V lookup: CDR1 KGHSH, CDR2 LQKENI. Unmatched junction bases numbered 1, after V lost 1 base and J lost 5 bases. For the CDR3, the DNA is TGTGCCAGCTCACCACAGGGGGCAACTGAAGCTTTCTTT. Its protein is CASSPQGATEAFF.

This clone was seen only a few times. The chain has TRBV27 and TRBJ1-2; 8 bases match TRBD1. The V and J ends lost 6 bases and 3 bases, in that order; junction bases with no gene match: 6. The CDR3 is made up of 14 amino acids. Germline CDR1 reads MNHEY; CDR2 reads SMNVEV (reference sequence). In nucleotides, the CDR3 is TGTGCCAGCAGGCCAATACAGGGGGACTATGGCTACACCTTC. Translated: CASRPIQGDYGYTF.

In this sample, this clone turned up a few times. This sequence joins TRBV5-1 and TRBJ1-4; 7 nucleotides line up with TRBD1. J gave up 2 bases and V 2 bases, and 6 bases lay outside the gene matches. This CDR3 has 16 amino acids. CDR1 and CDR2 (germline): SGHRS, YFSETQ. The CDR3 nucleotides read TGCGCCAGCAGCTTTGGTACAGGGGCGACTAATGAAAAACTGTTTTTT. As protein: CASSFGTGATNEKLFF.

This clone appeared a few times. The J gene is TRBJ2-5, the V gene TRBV7-2, with 10 bases aligning to TRBD2. Losses at the gene ends were 1 base for V and 5 bases for J; bases not matched to a gene: 10. CDR1 and CDR2 (germline): SGHTA, FQGNSA. The CDR3 is 17 amino acids. CDR3 region: CASSLVPSGSSGETQYF. The CDR3 coding sequence is TGTGCCAGCAGCTTAGTCCCTAGCGGGAGTTCAGGGGAGACCCAGTACTTC.

This clone was observed once. J is TRBJ1-2 and V is TRBV7-2; D is unclear. CDR3 length: 17 amino acids. The ends were cut back, 0 bases at V and 4 bases at J, with 18 bases in the middle. Germline-derived CDR1 and CDR2 are SGHTA and FQGNSA. The CDR3 DNA reads TGTGCCAGCAGCTTAGCAGGCGCGGGCTTAATAAGCTATGGCTACACCTTC. Its protein is CASSLAGAGLISYGYTF.

This clone was recorded once. The chain links TRBV7-9 to TRBJ2-3; maybe TRBD2 (6 bases). The CDR3 totals 17 residues. From germline, CDR1 is SEHNR and CDR2 FQNEAQ (reference sequence). Deletions cut 1 base from V and 6 bases from J, with 20 bases between. The CDR3 protein is CASSLGAGGRGGDTQYF. The DNA of the CDR3 is TGTGCCAGCAGCTTAGGAGCTGGAGGCCGGGGAGGCGATACGCAGTATTTT.

The chain employs TRBV4-1 and TRBJ2-2; D remains ambiguous. V was trimmed by 0 bases and J by 4 bases, leaving 9 bases between them. The CDR3 loop spans 15 amino acids. Germline CDR1 reads MGHRA; CDR2 reads YSYEKL. This CDR3 is CASSQDRASTGELFF. The CDR3 DNA reads as TGCGCCAGCAGCCAAGATCGAGCAAGCACCGGGGAGCTGTTTTTT.

The chain couples TRBV9 to TRBJ2-2; D is perhaps TRBD1 (7 bases). The germline V gene has CDR1 SGDLS and CDR2 YYNGEE. The V and J ends lost 7 bases and 4 bases respectively, with 14 bases between them. The CDR3 is 14 residues long. The CDR3 is CASSGDRLTGELFF. CDR3 DNA sequence: TGTGCCAGCTCGGGGGACAGACTCACCGGGGAGCTGTTTTTT.